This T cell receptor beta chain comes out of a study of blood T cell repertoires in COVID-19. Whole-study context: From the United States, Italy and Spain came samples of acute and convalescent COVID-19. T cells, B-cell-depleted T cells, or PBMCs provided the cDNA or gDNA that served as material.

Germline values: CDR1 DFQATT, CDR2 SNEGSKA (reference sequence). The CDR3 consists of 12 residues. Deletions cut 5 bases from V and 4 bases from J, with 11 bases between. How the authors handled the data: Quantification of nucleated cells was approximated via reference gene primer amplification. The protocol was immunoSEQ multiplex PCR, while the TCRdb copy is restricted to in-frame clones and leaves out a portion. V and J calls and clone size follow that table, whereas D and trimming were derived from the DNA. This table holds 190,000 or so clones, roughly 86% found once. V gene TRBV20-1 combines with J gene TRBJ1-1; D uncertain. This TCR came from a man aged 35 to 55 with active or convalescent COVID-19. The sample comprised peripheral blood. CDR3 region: CSAGGEITEAFF. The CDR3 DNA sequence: TGCAGTGCTGGTGGGGAGATCACTGAAGCTTTCTTT.